One and the same sample provided the 29 T cell receptor beta chains below, sequenced in a study of blood T cell repertoires in COVID-19. Generated by immunoSEQ multiplex PCR, the TCRdb table keeps only in-frame clones and is missing some. Here the sample spans 150,000 or so clones, about 80% being singletons. Sequenced: peripheral blood. These receptors all come from a woman of 80 years or more with acute or convalescent COVID-19.

The chain combines TRBV29-1 with TRBJ2-2, with D perhaps matching TRBD1 (6 bases). The CDR3 has 14 residues. Germline V gives CDR1 SQVTM, CDR2 ANQGSEA. With 2 bases removed from V and 7 bases from J, the gap between germline ends came to 14 bases. Here the CDR3 reads CSVEFGEGGGELFF. Here the CDR3 DNA reads TGCAGCGTTGAATTCGGGGAAGGGGGCGGGGAGCTGTTTTTT.

The V call is TRBV4-1, the J call TRBJ2-1; 10 bases align to TRBD2. The length of the CDR3 is 15 residues. Per germline, CDR1 MGHRA and CDR2 YSYEKL. Trimming at V came to 4 bases and at J to 5 bases, leaving 5 bases not matched to a gene. The CDR3 region has the DNA TGCGCCAGCAGCCCCGGACTAGCGGACGACAATGAGCAGTTCTTC. Translation: CASSPGLADDNEQFF.

V and J are TRBV27 and TRBJ2-1; tentatively, D is TRBD2 (5 bases). Germline-derived CDR1 and CDR2 are MNHEY and SMNVEV (reference sequence). Trimming removed 3 bases from V and 6 bases from J, with 9 bases in between. CDR3 length: 13 amino acids. The CDR3 loop reads CASSFTRSNEQFF. In DNA, the CDR3 is TGTGCCAGCAGTTTTACTAGGTCCAATGAGCAGTTCTTC.

This chain links TRBV24-1 with TRBJ1-2; no definite D call. The CDR3 sequence is 13 residues long. Per germline, CDR1 KGHDR and CDR2 SFDVKD. The V and J ends lost 5 bases and 2 bases respectively, with 8 bases between them. The CDR3 DNA reads TGTGCCACCAGTGGACCGGGAAACTATGGCTACACCTTC. It yields the protein CATSGPGNYGYTF.

This clone was seen more than once but under ten times. The chain combines TRBV6-5 with TRBJ2-7; D perhaps matches TRBD2 (6 bases). The CDR3 loop spans 13 amino acids. The V and J ends lost 2 bases and 9 bases respectively, with 14 bases between them. Germline-derived CDR1 and CDR2 are MNHEY and SVGAGI. The DNA for the CDR3 is TGTGCCAGCAGTTACACGGGGGACGCAGGGCAGTACTTC. Translated, it gives CASSYTGDAGQYF.

The chain is built from TRBV5-1 and TRBJ1-2, with 7 nucleotides matching TRBD1. The CDR3 is 14 residues long. V was pared by 0 bases and J by 7 bases, with 6 bases of the junction left unmatched. The germline V gene encodes CDR1 SGHRS and CDR2 YFSETQ. CDR3 DNA: TGCGCCAGCAGCTTGGAGGGGGCGCAGGGTGGCTACACCTTC. Its protein is CASSLEGAQGGYTF.

A few counts support this clone. The germline gene is not matched at one end of the junction; a read error may be the cause. This rearrangement joins TRBV7-7 to TRBJ2-1; TRBD1 aligns across 9 bases. The germline V gene encodes CDR1 SSHAT and CDR2 FNYEAQ (reference sequence). The CDR3 covers 14 residues. The CDR3 region is CASSLGTGLNEQFF. The CDR3 DNA reads TGTGCTAGCAGCTTAGGGACAGGGCTTAATGAGCAGTTCTTC.

The chain employs TRBV29-1 and TRBJ2-7; 10 nucleotides line up with TRBD1. After removal of 4 bases from V and 3 bases from J, the junction contained 6 bases not matched to a gene. CDR3 length: 14 residues. Germline lookup yields CDR1 SQVTM and CDR2 ANQGSEA. CDR3 loop: CSVARTGGVYEQYF. The CDR3 DNA reads as TGCAGCGTTGCAAGGACAGGGGGTGTCTACGAGCAGTACTTC.

The CDR3 DNA reads TGTGCCAGCAGTTATCGCGCTTTCGGAGGGCTGAATGGCTACACCTTC. The encoded protein is CASSYRAFGGLNGYTF. The V call is TRBV6-5, the J call TRBJ1-2, with D unresolved. V lost 3 bases to trimming and J lost 6 bases, with 20 bases between them. CDR1 is MNHEY and CDR2 is SVGAGI in the germline V gene. CDR3 length: 16 residues.

The rearrangement links TRBV6-2 or TRBV6-3 to TRBJ2-3, with TRBD2 identical over 8 bases. With V trimmed by 5 bases and J by 5 bases, 18 bases remained unmatched. The germline CDR1 and CDR2 sequences are MNHEY and SVGEGT. The CDR3 loop spans 18 amino acids. In DNA, the CDR3 is TGTGCCAGCAGTCCATCCCTTGGGAGCGGGGGCCCTAGAGATACGCAGTATTTT. It yields the protein CASSPSLGSGGPRDTQYF.

Regarding this clone: Other DNA variants within this sample encode the same CDR3. The genes are TRBV10-3 and TRBJ1-2; no reliable D call. The V gene's germline CDR1 is ENHRY and CDR2 SYGVKD. The CDR3 spans 12 residues. V lost 2 bases and J 7 bases, leaving 8 bases between the germline ends. This chain's CDR3 is CAISEEGGGYTF. The CDR3 DNA follows: TGTGCCATCAGTGAGGAGGGTGGTGGCTACACCTTC.

V usage is TRBV19 and J usage is TRBJ2-1; 14 positions match TRBD2. This CDR3 comprises 17 residues. Per the germline V gene, CDR1 is LNHDA and CDR2 is SQIVND (reference sequence). Trimming cost V 4 bases and J 6 bases; bases outside gene matches: 8. CDR3 amino acids: CASSKGLAGEGGNEQFF. CDR3 bases: TGTGCCAGTAGTAAGGGACTAGCGGGAGAGGGGGGCAATGAGCAGTTCTTC.

V is TRBV21-1 and J is TRBJ1-5. TRBV21-1 is designated a pseudogene. The CDR3 totals 16 residues. The DNA of the CDR3 is TGTGCCAGCAGCAAAGAAAGGCCAGGGAGGAACCAGCCCCAGCATTTT. Translation gives CASSKERPGRNQPQHF.

DNA of the CDR3: TGTGCCAGTGAGAGGGACAGCCAAGAGACCCAGTACTTC. Amino acid sequence: CASERDSQETQYF. The rearrangement joins TRBV2 to TRBJ2-5, with 7 bases that match TRBD1. The junction had 5 bases not matched to a gene; V was cut back by 9 bases and J by 1 base. From germline, CDR1 is SNHLY and CDR2 FYNNEI. CDR3 length equals 13 residues.

This clone was seen once. The V call is TRBV5-6, the J call TRBJ1-2; 7 positions match TRBD1. CDR1 is SGHDT, CDR2 YYEEEE, per germline. CDR3 length: 16 residues. V lost 3 bases and J lost 6; bases outside the gene matches: 14. The CDR3 here is CASSSMTGIKSHGYTF. CDR3 in DNA: TGTGCCAGCAGCTCCATGACAGGGATCAAATCGCATGGCTACACCTTC.

The chain couples TRBV6-5 to TRBJ1-2; 7 bases are a match to TRBD1. V trimming: 6 bases; J trimming: 5 bases; junction bases outside the gene matches: 12. Germline CDR1 and CDR2: MNHEY and SVGAGI. The CDR3 extends over 15 amino acids. DNA of the CDR3: TGTGCCAGCAGCCTAAACCCAACGACAGGGTATGGCTACACCTTC. Protein sequence: CASSLNPTTGYGYTF.

The rearrangement uses TRBV5-1 and TRBJ1-2; D not certain. This CDR3 is built from 13 residues. V was pared by 2 bases and J by 3 bases, with 8 bases between. Germline loops: CDR1 SGHRS, CDR2 YFSETQ. The CDR3 loop reads CASSLVSDYGYTF. The CDR3 coding sequence is TGCGCCAGCAGCTTAGTCAGTGACTATGGCTACACCTTC.

This clone was detected a few times. CDR3 DNA sequence: TGTGCCAGCAGCTTCTCGGTCACAGATACGCAGTATTTT. Translating gives CASSFSVTDTQYF. The chain is built from TRBV7-9 and TRBJ2-3; D gene unclear. The V gene lost 3 bases and the J gene lost 2 bases, with 6 bases spanning the gap. The CDR3 contains 13 residues. Looked up from germline, CDR1 is SEHNR and CDR2 is FQNEAQ (reference sequence). Complete variable domain (other parts from reference TRBV7-9 and TRBJ2-3): DTGVSQNPRHKITKRGQNVTFRCDPISEHNRLYWYRQTLGQGPEFLTYFQNEAQLEKSRLLSDRFSAERPKGSFSTLEIQRTEQGDSAMYLCASSFSVTDTQYFGPGTRLTVL.

Only a few counts were recorded for this clone. The rearrangement joins TRBV30 to TRBJ1-2; TRBD1 is a possible D gene (6 bases). Germline CDR1 GTSNPN, CDR2 SVGIG (reference sequence). V lost 2 bases, J lost 5 bases, and 12 bases lay in between. The CDR3 is 13 amino acids. CDR3 DNA: TGTGCCTGGAGTAACGGGAGGGGGTATGGCTACACCTTC. Protein: CAWSNGRGYGYTF. Variable domain in full (rest from reference TRBV30 and TRBJ1-2): SQTIHQWPATLVQPVGSPLSLECTVEGTSNPNLYWYRQAAGRGLQLLFYSVGIGQISSEVPQNLSASRPQDRQFILSSKKLLLSDSGFYLCAWSNGRGYGYTFGSGTRLTVV.

The rearrangement uses TRBV7-2 and TRBJ2-1, with TRBD1 matching over 9 bases. CDR1 and CDR2 from the germline V gene are SGHTA and FQGNSA. Trimming removed 5 bases from V and 0 bases from J; junction bases left unmatched: 2. The CDR3 consists of 15 residues. The CDR3 here is CASSTDRGSYNEQFF. CDR3 DNA: TGTGCCAGCAGCACGGACAGGGGCTCCTACAATGAGCAGTTCTTC.

V usage is TRBV3-1 (or the pseudogene TRBV3-2) and J usage is TRBJ1-4; 9 bases fit TRBD1. Trimming at V came to 1 base and at J to 7 bases, leaving 10 bases not matched to a gene. Germline CDR1 LGHDT, CDR2 YNNKEL (reference sequence). CDR3 length equals 17 residues. CDR3 loop: CASSQVFAGTGTEKLFF. The CDR3, as DNA: TGTGCCAGCAGCCAAGTGTTTGCCGGGACAGGGACTGAAAAACTGTTTTTT.

The rearrangement joins TRBV3-1 (or the pseudogene TRBV3-2) to TRBJ1-1; 7 bases map to TRBD1. Per germline, CDR1 LGHDT and CDR2 YNNKEL (reference sequence). V shed 3 bases and J 4 bases; nucleotides not matched to a gene: 5. CDR3 length: 14 residues. CDR3 amino acids: CASSHTSGGTEAFF. The CDR3 coding sequence is TGTGCCAGCAGCCACACATCAGGGGGCACTGAAGCTTTCTTT.

This chain links TRBV5-1 with TRBJ2-3; weak D call: TRBD2 (6 bases). Germline CDR1 reads SGHRS; CDR2 reads YFSETQ. V lost 1 base, J lost 5 bases, and 14 bases lay in between. The CDR3 extends over 15 amino acids. The CDR3, as DNA: TGCGCCAGCAGCTTGAATGCGGGGTCGGGAGATACGCAGTATTTT. Its protein is CASSLNAGSGDTQYF.

This sequence joins TRBV5-4 and TRBJ1-1; possible D gene TRBD1, 5 bases. V was clipped by 3 bases and J by 7 bases, with 19 bases between them. The CDR3 is made up of 15 amino acids. Germline lookup yields CDR1 SGHNT and CDR2 YYREEE (reference sequence). The CDR3 DNA sequence: TGTGCCAGCAGCTCCGCCGCGGGGCGAGGAGGTGAAGCTTTCTTT. As protein: CASSSAAGRGGEAFF.

This clone showed up just once. The chain has TRBV11-3 and TRBJ2-7; tentatively, D is TRBD1 (5 bases). The CDR3 loop spans 13 amino acids. Between the trimmed V and J ends, which lost 5 bases and 1 base, there was a span of 9 bases. CDR1 and CDR2 (germline): SGHNT, YENEEA. The CDR3 DNA is TGTGCCAGCAGCCCAGGGCGTTCCTACGAGCAGTACTTC. It specifies CASSPGRSYEQYF.

This rearrangement joins TRBV19 to TRBJ2-1; 10 bases are shared with TRBD2. J gave up 3 bases and V 3 bases, and 2 bases lay outside the gene matches. The CDR3 is made up of 15 amino acids. The germline gives CDR1 LNHDA, CDR2 SQIVND (reference sequence). The CDR3 is CASSISGGNYNEQFF. The DNA of the CDR3 is TGTGCCAGTAGTATTAGCGGGGGGAACTACAATGAGCAGTTCTTC.

The CDR3 nucleotides read TGTGCCACCAGCAGACCCGGACTAGTCGAGACCCAGTACTTC. This sequence encodes CATSRPGLVETQYF. The genes are TRBV15 and TRBJ2-5, with 7 bases aligning to TRBD2. The V and J ends lost 2 bases and 5 bases, in that order; junction bases with no gene match: 5. CDR1 is LNHNV and CDR2 is YYDKDF in the germline V gene (reference sequence). The CDR3 runs to 14 residues.

The chain couples TRBV11-2 to TRBJ2-7, with 9 bases fitting TRBD1. The CDR3 is made up of 14 amino acids. V lost 3 bases to trimming and J lost 6 bases; unmatched junction nucleotides: 6. CDR1 is SGHAT, CDR2 FQNNGV, per germline. CDR3 sequence (DNA): TGTGCCAGCAGCTTTGGGACAGGGTTTTCCGAGCAGTACTTC. Its protein is CASSFGTGFSEQYF. The variable domain in full, with the rest retrieved from reference TRBV11-2 and TRBJ2-7, is EAGVAQSPRYKIIEKRQSVAFWCNPISGHATLYWYQQILGQGPKLLIQFQNNGVVDDSQLPKDRFSAERLKGVDSTLKIQPAKLEDSAVYLCASSFGTGFSEQYFGPGTRLTVT.

This clone has a single count. The rearrangement uses TRBV15 and TRBJ2-7; a weak D match, TRBD2 (5 bases). The CDR3 covers 15 residues. V shed 1 base and J shed 7 bases, with 17 bases lying between them. Germline values: CDR1 LNHNV, CDR2 YYDKDF (reference sequence). The CDR3 DNA is TGTGCCACCAGCAGAGTCGCCCCAGACGGCGGGGAGCAGTACTTC. It is translated as CATSRVAPDGGEQYF.